This T cell receptor beta chain was recorded in a study of blood T cell repertoires in COVID-19. TCRdb keeps only in-frame clones here, not all; method: immunoSEQ multiplex PCR. Counted here are around 130,000 clones, roughly 90% occurring once; the ten biggest clones make up about 2%. Germline trimming cut 5 bases from V and 7 bases from J; bases unmatched to any gene: 7. Germline V gene sequence: CDR1 SQVTM, CDR2 ANQGSEA. The CDR3 is made up of 13 amino acids. The receptor's source is a man between 65 and 80 years old with active COVID-19. V gene TRBV29-1 combines with J gene TRBJ2-1, with TRBD2 identical over 8 bases. Source material: peripheral blood. The CDR3 is CSVSGLGGNEQFF. Here the CDR3 DNA reads TGCAGCGTTTCGGGACTAGGCGGGAATGAGCAGTTCTTC.